These 7 T cell receptor beta chains were sequenced from one sample in a study of T-cell reconstitution after alpha-beta-depleted transplantation in children (dated by TCRdb to about 2016). The library was built by means of PCR. Sequencing relied on an Illumina HiSeq 2500. TCR library preparation used molecular barcoding, with unique molecular identifiers applied to normalize quantification of the TCRbeta repertoire. The public reads were reprocessed in TCRdb via fastp at Q25 and MiXCR, keeping in-frame beta chains. For every CDR3 protein sequence, its rows merge into one entry that carries the most common genes and DNA. Across this sample there are hundreds of thousands of distinct CDR3 sequences, with under 15% seen only once. The ten top clones hold 0.79% of the sample. The meaning of the sample's treatment or condition label: allogeneic hematopoietic cell transplantation with graft depleted of TCRalphabeta T cells and CD19 B cells.

The specimen comprised PBMCs, sampled before TCRalphabeta/CD19-depleted stem cell transplant. The receptors come from a girl aged 2 to 10 with congenital amegakaryocytic thrombocytopenia, due to receive a stem cell transplant.

In this sample, this clonotype turned up a few times. The chain uses TRBV7-9 and TRBJ2-3, with D perhaps matching TRBD2 (6 bases). The CDR3 totals 16 residues. Looked up from germline, CDR1 is SEHNR and CDR2 is FQNEAQ (reference sequence). The V and J ends lost 4 bases and 0 bases respectively, with 14 bases between them. CDR3 DNA: TGTGCCAGCAGCTCCCTCCTAGCGACTAGCACAGATACGCAGTATTTT. Its translation: CASSSLLATSTDTQYF.

The table lists this clonotype with many counts. The chain couples TRBV6-1 to TRBJ1-1, with D tentatively TRBD1 (5 bases). V lost 6 bases and J lost 1, with 9 bases in between. Germline values: CDR1 MNHNS, CDR2 SASEGT. CDR3 length: 13 residues. The CDR3 loop is CASRRGQNTEAFF. CDR3 nucleotides: TGTGCCAGCAGAAGAGGACAGAACACTGAAGCTTTCTTT.

The rearrangement uses TRBV7-2 and TRBJ2-7; D ambiguous. Germline CDR1 and CDR2: SGHTA and FQGNSA. V was cut by 1 base and J by 0 bases, with 10 bases left in between. The CDR3 has 15 amino acids. The CDR3 is CASSLDSGDSYEQYF. The CDR3, as DNA: TGTGCCAGCAGCTTAGATTCGGGCGACTCCTACGAGCAGTACTTC.

This clonotype was detected many times. The CDR3 DNA sequence: TGTGCCATCATGAGCACAGGGGCGTACACCGGGGAGCTGTTTTTT. It specifies CAIMSTGAYTGELFF. The chain has TRBV10-3 and TRBJ2-2, with TRBD1 matching 7 bases. The J segment lost 3 bases and the V segment lost 7 bases, leaving 8 bases of the junction unmatched. Looked up from germline, CDR1 is ENHRY and CDR2 is SYGVKD. The CDR3 runs 15 residues.

The table lists this clonotype with a few counts. The chain uses TRBV5-5 and TRBJ1-1, with a weak D call TRBD1 (6 bases). V was clipped by 1 base and J by 10 bases, with 20 bases between them. Germline values: CDR1 SGHKS, CDR2 YYEKEE (reference sequence). CDR3 size: 15 residues. CDR3 in DNA: TGTGCCAGCAGCTTGAATTGGTCAGGGGAGAGGCGAGCTTTCTTT. Translated, it gives CASSLNWSGERRAFF.

V and J are TRBV5-1 and TRBJ2-1, with 12 bases fitting TRBD2. CDR3 length: 18 amino acids. The V and J ends lost 0 bases and 6 bases, in that order; junction bases with no gene match: 10. Germline CDR1 SGHRS, CDR2 YFSETQ. This CDR3 is CASSLALAGGAGSNEQFF. CDR3 nucleotides: TGCGCCAGCAGCTTGGCTCTAGCGGGAGGGGCGGGGAGCAATGAGCAGTTCTTC. The complete variable domain, with remaining parts taken from reference TRBV5-1 and TRBJ2-1, reads KAGVTQTPRYLIKTRGQQVTLSCSPISGHRSVSWYQQTPGQGLQFLFEYFSETQRNKGNFPGRFSGRQFSNSRSEMNVSTLELGDSALYLCASSLALAGGAGSNEQFFGPGTRLTVL.

In this sample, this clonotype turned up many times. The J gene is TRBJ2-1, the V gene TRBV20-1, with D tentatively TRBD1 (6 bases). CDR3 size: 13 residues. Trimming removed 3 bases from V and 5 bases from J, with 11 bases in between. Germline values: CDR1 DFQATT, CDR2 SNEGSKA (reference sequence). CDR3 in amino acids: CSASQGLHNEQFF. The DNA of the CDR3 is TGCAGTGCTAGCCAGGGGCTTCACAATGAGCAGTTCTTC.